Shown below are 14 T cell receptor beta chains from a single sample sequenced in a study of cytomegalovirus exposure and HLA in healthy donors. Method: immunoSEQ multiplex PCR; TCRdb's copy keeps in-frame clones and lacks some. The repertoire holds some 310,000 clones, with approximately 91% as singletons. Sequenced input: PBMCs. These receptors originate from a man aged 25-45 years in good health and CMV-seronegative.

The chain's CDR3 is CASSNYPLVPYEQYF. The CDR3 DNA sequence: TGTGCCAGCAGCAACTACCCGTTAGTTCCCTACGAGCAGTACTTC. The chain has TRBV21-1 and TRBJ2-7; TRBD2 is the table's D call, not checked against the DNA. TRBV21-1 is reported as a pseudogene. The CDR3 loop spans 15 amino acids.

The V gene is TRBV6-5, the J gene TRBJ2-7; TRBD1 matches at 7 bases. The CDR3 runs to 15 residues. After removal of 6 bases from V and 2 bases from J, the junction contained 10 bases not matched to a gene. The V gene's germline CDR1 is MNHEY and CDR2 SVGAGI. The CDR3 bases are TGTGCCAGCAGCGACCCGGGACAGCGTACCTACGAGCAGTACTTC. It specifies CASSDPGQRTYEQYF.

The chain carries TRBV7-2 and TRBJ2-3, with 10 bases identical to TRBD2. With 0 bases clipped from V and 4 bases from J, the junction kept 7 bases outside the gene matches. Germline CDR1 is SGHTA and CDR2 is FQGNSA. This CDR3 has 17 amino acids. CDR3 protein: CASSLATSGVGPDTQYF. Written as DNA, the CDR3 is TGTGCCAGCAGCTTAGCTACTAGCGGGGTAGGGCCAGATACGCAGTATTTT.

The CDR3 DNA is TGTGCCAGCTCACCACAAGACAGGGGAGAGACCCAGTACTTC. It translates to CASSPQDRGETQYF. This chain connects TRBV18 to TRBJ2-5, with TRBD1 matching over 8 bases. Germline trimming cut 1 base from V and 4 bases from J; bases unmatched to any gene: 2. The length of the CDR3 is 14 residues. Germline V lookup: CDR1 KGHSH, CDR2 LQKENI.

CDR3 DNA sequence: TGTGCCAGCGCGGGACAGGGCCCGAACACCGGGGAGCTGTTTTTT. This sequence encodes CASAGQGPNTGELFF. The chain has TRBV2 and TRBJ2-2; 9 bases align to TRBD1. This CDR3 comprises 15 residues. Losses at the gene ends were 8 bases for V and 0 bases for J; bases not matched to a gene: 4. Germline CDR1 is SNHLY and CDR2 is FYNNEI.

The V call is TRBV5-4, the J call TRBJ2-3, with a tentative D call TRBD2 (6 bases). Per the germline V gene, CDR1 is SGHNT and CDR2 is YYREEE (reference sequence). The V and J ends lost 0 bases and 4 bases respectively, with 15 bases between them. The CDR3 consists of 16 residues. CDR3 bases: TGTGCCAGCAGCTTGGGGCCAGGGACGGGGGCAGATACGCAGTATTTT. Residues: CASSLGPGTGADTQYF.

V usage is TRBV11-3 and J usage is TRBJ2-3, with 9 bases fitting TRBD2. The germline gives CDR1 SGHNT, CDR2 YENEEA. The junction had 13 bases not matched to a gene; V was cut back by 4 bases and J by 5 bases. The CDR3 has 17 amino acids. In DNA form, the CDR3 reads TGTGCCAGCAGCTCGGCCCCGGGGCGGGGGGGAAGAGATACGCAGTATTTT. Translated: CASSSAPGRGGRDTQYF.

The rearrangement uses TRBV11-2 and TRBJ1-1; TRBD1 is a possible D gene (5 bases). Germline loops: CDR1 SGHAT, CDR2 FQNNGV. The CDR3 contains 16 residues. Trimming stripped 3 bases from V and 1 base from J, with 15 bases between. The CDR3 nucleotides read TGTGCCAGCAGCTTCCTGGGGGGTCGGGGGAACACTGAAGCTTTCTTT. It specifies CASSFLGGRGNTEAFF.

The rearrangement joins TRBV7-9 to TRBJ2-1; 8 bases map to TRBD2. The germline V gene has CDR1 SEHNR and CDR2 FQNEAQ (reference sequence). V trimming: 1 base; J trimming: 8 bases; junction bases outside the gene matches: 10. This CDR3 spans 16 amino acids. CDR3 DNA sequence: TGTGCCAGCAGCTTAGGGGTAGCGGGGAGCCGGGATGAGCAGTTCTTC. Translated: CASSLGVAGSRDEQFF.

This CDR3 reads CASGLVGLGHRNTEAFF. For the CDR3, the DNA is TGTGCTAGTGGTTTGGTAGGATTGGGACATAGGAACACTGAAGCTTTCTTT. The chain combines TRBV12-5 with TRBJ1-1; tentative D call: TRBD1 (6 bases). Trimming left V 0 bases short and J 1 base short, with 15 bases between. The CDR3 totals 17 residues. Germline CDR1 is LGHNT and CDR2 is FRNRAP.

The chain uses TRBV2 and TRBJ1-1; D may be TRBD1 (6 bases). V lost 8 bases and J 4 bases, leaving 14 bases between the germline ends. There are 13 residues in the CDR3. Germline V CDR1 and CDR2: SNHLY, FYNNEI. The CDR3 here is CASRFQGSTEAFF. In DNA, the CDR3 is TGTGCCAGCCGGTTTCAGGGGAGCACTGAAGCTTTCTTT.

This clone was detected once. V and J are TRBV4-1 and TRBJ1-5; D possibly corresponds to TRBD1 (5 bases). The CDR3 extends over 15 amino acids. The germline V and J ends were trimmed by 1 base and 5 bases, with 12 bases remaining between them. Germline V gene data show CDR1 as MGHRA and CDR2 as YSYEKL. The DNA for the CDR3 is TGCGCCAGCAGCCAAGTCCTCAGGGATCATCAGCCCCAGCATTTT. It encodes CASSQVLRDHQPQHF.

The chain couples TRBV4-1 to TRBJ2-3, with D possibly matching TRBD2 (5 bases). Germline V gene lookup returns CDR1 MGHRA and CDR2 YSYEKL. The CDR3 spans 15 residues. Trimming shortened V by 0 bases and J by 1 base, and 8 bases separated the two germline ends. Written as DNA, the CDR3 is TGCGCCAGCAGCCAAGAGTTGCGGGGCACAGATACGCAGTATTTT. Protein product: CASSQELRGTDTQYF.

V is TRBV5-4 and J is TRBJ1-6; no definite D call. CDR3 length: 15 amino acids. The V end lost 1 base, the J end lost 6 bases, and 11 bases lay between the germline ends. The V gene's germline CDR1 is SGHNT and CDR2 YYREEE (reference sequence). This CDR3 reads CASSLSASLNSPLHF. CDR3 nucleotides: TGTGCCAGCAGCTTGAGCGCGTCGCTTAATTCACCCCTCCACTTT.